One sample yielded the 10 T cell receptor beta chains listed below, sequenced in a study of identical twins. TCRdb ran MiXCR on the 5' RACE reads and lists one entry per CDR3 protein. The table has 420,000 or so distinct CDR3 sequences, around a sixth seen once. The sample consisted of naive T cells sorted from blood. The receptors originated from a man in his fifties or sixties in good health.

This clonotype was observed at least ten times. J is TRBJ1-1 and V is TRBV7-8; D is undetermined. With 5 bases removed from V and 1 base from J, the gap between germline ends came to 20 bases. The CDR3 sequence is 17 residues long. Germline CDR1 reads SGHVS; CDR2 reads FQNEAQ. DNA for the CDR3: TGTGCCAGCAGCGCGCGCCGATCGGGGTTAGGGAACACTGAAGCTTTCTTT. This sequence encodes CASSARRSGLGNTEAFF.

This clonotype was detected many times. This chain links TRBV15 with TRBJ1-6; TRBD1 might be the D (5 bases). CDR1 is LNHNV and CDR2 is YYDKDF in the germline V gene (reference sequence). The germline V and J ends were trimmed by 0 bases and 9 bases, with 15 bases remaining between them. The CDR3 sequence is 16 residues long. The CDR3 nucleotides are TGTGCCACCAGCAGAGATTCAGCTGGGGGAATTTCACCCCTCCACTTT. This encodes CATSRDSAGGISPLHF.

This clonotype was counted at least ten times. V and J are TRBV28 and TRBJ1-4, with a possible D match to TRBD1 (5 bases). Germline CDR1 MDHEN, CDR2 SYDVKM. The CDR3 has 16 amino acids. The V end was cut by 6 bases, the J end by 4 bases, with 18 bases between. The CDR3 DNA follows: TGTGCCAGCAGACCTCCCGCGGGGCGAGGTAATGAAAAACTGTTTTTT. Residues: CASRPPAGRGNEKLFF.

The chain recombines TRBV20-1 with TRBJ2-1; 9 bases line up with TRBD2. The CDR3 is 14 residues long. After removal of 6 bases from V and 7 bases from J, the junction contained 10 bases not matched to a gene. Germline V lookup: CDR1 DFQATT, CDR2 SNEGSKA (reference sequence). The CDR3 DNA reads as TGCAGTGCGTCCTGGAGCGGGAGGAGAAATGAGCAGTTCTTC. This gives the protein CSASWSGRRNEQFF.

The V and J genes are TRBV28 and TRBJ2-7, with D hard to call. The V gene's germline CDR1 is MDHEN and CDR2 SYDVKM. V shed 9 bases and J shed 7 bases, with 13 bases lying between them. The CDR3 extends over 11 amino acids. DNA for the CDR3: TGTGCCAGTCACTACGGGTGGGAGCAGTACTTC. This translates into CASHYGWEQYF.

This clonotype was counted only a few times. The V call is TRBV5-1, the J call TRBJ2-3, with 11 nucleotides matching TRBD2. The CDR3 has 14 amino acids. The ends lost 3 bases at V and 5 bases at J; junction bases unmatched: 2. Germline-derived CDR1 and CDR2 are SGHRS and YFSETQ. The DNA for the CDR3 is TGCGCCAGCAGCTCAGGACTAGCGGGAGATACGCAGTATTTT. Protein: CASSSGLAGDTQYF.

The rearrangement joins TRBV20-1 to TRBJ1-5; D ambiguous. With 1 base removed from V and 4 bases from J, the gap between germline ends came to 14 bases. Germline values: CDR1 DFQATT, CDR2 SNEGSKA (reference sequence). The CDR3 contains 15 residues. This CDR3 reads CSARGARRANQPQHF. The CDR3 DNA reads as TGCAGTGCTAGAGGAGCGCGCAGAGCTAATCAGCCCCAGCATTTT.

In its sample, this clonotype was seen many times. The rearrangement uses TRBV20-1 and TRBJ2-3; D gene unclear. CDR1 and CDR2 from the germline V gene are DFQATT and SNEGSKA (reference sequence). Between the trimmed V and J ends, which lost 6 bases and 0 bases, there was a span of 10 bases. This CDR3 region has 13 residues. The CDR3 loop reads CSAPVGSTDTQYF. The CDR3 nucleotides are TGCAGTGCCCCCGTCGGTAGCACAGATACGCAGTATTTT.

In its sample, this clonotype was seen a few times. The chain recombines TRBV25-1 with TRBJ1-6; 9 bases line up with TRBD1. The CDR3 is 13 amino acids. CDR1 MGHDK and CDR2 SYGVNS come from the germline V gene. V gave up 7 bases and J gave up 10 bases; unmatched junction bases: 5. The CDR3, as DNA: TGTGCCAGCACCTGGACAGGGGACTCACCCCTCCACTTT. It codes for CASTWTGDSPLHF.

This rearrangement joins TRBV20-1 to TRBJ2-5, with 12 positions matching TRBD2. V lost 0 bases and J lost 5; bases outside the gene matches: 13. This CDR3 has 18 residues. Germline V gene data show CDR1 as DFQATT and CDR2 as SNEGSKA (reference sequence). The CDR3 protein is CSARDSGRLAGVFETQYF. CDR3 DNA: TGCAGTGCTAGAGATAGTGGTAGACTAGCGGGAGTTTTCGAGACCCAGTACTTC.